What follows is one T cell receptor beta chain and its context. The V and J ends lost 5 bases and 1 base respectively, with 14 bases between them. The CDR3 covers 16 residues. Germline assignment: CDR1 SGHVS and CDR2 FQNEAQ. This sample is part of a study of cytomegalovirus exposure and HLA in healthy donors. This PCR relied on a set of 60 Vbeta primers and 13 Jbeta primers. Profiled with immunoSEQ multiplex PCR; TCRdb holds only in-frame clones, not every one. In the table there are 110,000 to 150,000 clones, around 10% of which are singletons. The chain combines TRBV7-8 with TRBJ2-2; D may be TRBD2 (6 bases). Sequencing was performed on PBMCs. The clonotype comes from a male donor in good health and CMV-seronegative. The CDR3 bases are TGTGCCAGCAGCCCTACCAGGCGGGAGAACACCGGGGAGCTGTTTTTT. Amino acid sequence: CASSPTRRENTGELFF.